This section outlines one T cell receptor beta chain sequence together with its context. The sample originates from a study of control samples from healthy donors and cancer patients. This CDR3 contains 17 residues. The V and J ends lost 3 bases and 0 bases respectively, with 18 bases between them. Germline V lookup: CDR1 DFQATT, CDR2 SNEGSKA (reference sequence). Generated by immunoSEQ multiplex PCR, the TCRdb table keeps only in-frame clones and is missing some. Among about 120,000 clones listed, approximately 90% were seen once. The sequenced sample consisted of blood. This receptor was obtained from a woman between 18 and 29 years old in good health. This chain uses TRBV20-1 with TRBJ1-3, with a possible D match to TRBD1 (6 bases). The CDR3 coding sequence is TGCAGTGCTAGTGGGGGCAGGCCTAAGAGCTCTGGAAACACCATATATTTT. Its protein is CSASGGRPKSSGNTIYF.